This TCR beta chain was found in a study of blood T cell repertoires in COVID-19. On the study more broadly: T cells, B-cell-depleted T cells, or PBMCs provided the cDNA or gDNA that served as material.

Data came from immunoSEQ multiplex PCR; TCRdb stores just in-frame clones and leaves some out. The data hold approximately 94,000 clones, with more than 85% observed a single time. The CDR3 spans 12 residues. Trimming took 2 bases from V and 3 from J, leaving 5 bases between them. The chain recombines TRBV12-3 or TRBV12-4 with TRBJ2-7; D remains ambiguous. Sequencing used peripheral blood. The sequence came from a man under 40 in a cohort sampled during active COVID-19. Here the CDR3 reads CASSLIGYEQYF. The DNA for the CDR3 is TGTGCCAGCAGTTTAATCGGCTACGAGCAGTACTTC.